This is a list of T cell receptor beta chains from one sample in a study of T-cell memory formation after mild COVID-19. MiXCR, run by TCRdb on the 5' RACE reads, gives a single entry per CDR3 protein. The sample holds some 160,000 distinct CDR3 sequences, roughly a third seen once. Sequenced sample: PBMCs or a T cell subset sorted from them (not recorded which). The receptors come from an adult woman who had mild COVID-19 (a few samples of this study predate the infection). Cell type and time point are not known. CDR3s include the opening cysteine and the closing phenylalanine or tryptophan. The order of the fields is CDR3 length, clone size, V gene, D gene, J gene, CDR3 protein, CDR3 DNA. The D gene is left open where the match is weak. Expanded clones get a size class; other rows say once, few or many, or leave the size out.

len: 14; abundance: NA; v_gene: TRBV7-9; d_gene: NA; j_gene: TRBJ2-7; CDR3aa: CASSLEGLPSEQYF; CDR3nt: TGTGCCAGCAGCTTAGAAGGTCTTCCGTCCGAGCAGTACTTC
len: 15; abundance: NA; v_gene: TRBV5-1; d_gene: NA; j_gene: TRBJ2-1; CDR3aa: CASSLEPGEYNEQFF; CDR3nt: TGCGCCAGCAGCTTGGAACCAGGGGAATACAATGAGCAGTTCTTC
len: 16; abundance: few; v_gene: TRBV29-1; d_gene: TRBD2; j_gene: TRBJ2-3; CDR3aa: CSVPGLGAGGPDTQYF; CDR3nt: TGCAGCGTTCCTGGTTTAGGGGCGGGGGGGCCCGATACGCAGTATTTT
len: 13; abundance: few; v_gene: TRBV12-3/TRBV12-4; d_gene: NA; j_gene: TRBJ1-6; CDR3aa: CASSLVERVPLHF; CDR3nt: TGTGCCAGCAGTTTAGTGGAGCGAGTCCCCCTCCACTTT
len: 14; abundance: few; v_gene: TRBV5-1; d_gene: NA; j_gene: TRBJ2-1; CDR3aa: CASSLGRGRDEQFF; CDR3nt: TGCGCCAGCAGCTTGGGCCGGGGCCGGGATGAGCAGTTCTTC
len: 14; abundance: few; v_gene: TRBV27; d_gene: TRBD2; j_gene: TRBJ2-7; CDR3aa: CASSWGGPSYEQYF; CDR3nt: TGTGCCAGCAGTTGGGGGGGTCCGTCCTACGAGCAGTACTTC
len: 13; abundance: NA; v_gene: TRBV11-2; d_gene: NA; j_gene: TRBJ2-5; CDR3aa: CASSLDRRETQYF; CDR3nt: TGTGCCAGCAGCTTAGATCGGCGGGAGACCCAGTACTTC
len: 13; abundance: NA; v_gene: TRBV18; d_gene: NA; j_gene: TRBJ2-3; CDR3aa: CASSPPSTPRQYF; CDR3nt: TGTGCCAGCTCACCACCGAGTACGCCCCGGCAGTATTTT
len: 13; abundance: few; v_gene: TRBV7-6; d_gene: TRBD2; j_gene: TRBJ2-7; CDR3aa: CASRKTRTSEQYF; CDR3nt: TGTGCCAGCAGGAAGACAAGGACTAGCGAGCAGTACTTC
len: 14; abundance: NA; v_gene: TRBV24-1; d_gene: NA; j_gene: TRBJ2-5; CDR3aa: CATSAQGRGETQYF; CDR3nt: TGTGCCACCAGTGCTCAGGGCAGGGGAGAGACCCAGTACTTC